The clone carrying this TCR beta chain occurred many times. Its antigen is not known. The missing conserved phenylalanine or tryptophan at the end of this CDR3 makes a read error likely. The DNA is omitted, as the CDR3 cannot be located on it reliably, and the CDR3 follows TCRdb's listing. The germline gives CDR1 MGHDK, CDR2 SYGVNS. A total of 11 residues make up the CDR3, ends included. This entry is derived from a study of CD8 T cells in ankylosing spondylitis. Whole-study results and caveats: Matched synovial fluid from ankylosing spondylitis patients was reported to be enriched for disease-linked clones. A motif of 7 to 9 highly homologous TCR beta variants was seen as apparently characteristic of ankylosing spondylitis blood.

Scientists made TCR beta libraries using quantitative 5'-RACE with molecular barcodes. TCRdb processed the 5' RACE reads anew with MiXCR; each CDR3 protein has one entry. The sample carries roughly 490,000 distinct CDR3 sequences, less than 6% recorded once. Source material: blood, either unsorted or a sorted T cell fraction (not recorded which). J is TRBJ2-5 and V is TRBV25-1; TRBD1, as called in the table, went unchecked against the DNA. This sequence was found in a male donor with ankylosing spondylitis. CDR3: CASSDPTGWQV.